The text below deals with one T cell receptor (beta chain). The antigen is undetermined. Sample-barcoded 5' priming and a J-beta primer mix drove a second PCR of roughly 6 to 12 cycles. TCRdb re-called the 5' RACE reads through MiXCR, storing one row per CDR3 protein. The sample gives over 1,500,000 distinct CDR3 sequences, 39% of which show up once; roughly 23% is in the top ten. The CDR3 runs 12 residues. V was shortened by 7 bases and J by 10 bases, with 14 bases between the two germline ends. Germline CDR1 is LNHDA and CDR2 is SQIVND (reference sequence). The sample originates from a study of blood T cells in healthy people across ages. Findings of the study overall: Diversity figures derived from one million T cells were judged to underestimate the true value.

The sample providers were healthy Caucasian people from Russia, aged roughly 6 to 95. Sequencing used blood. This receptor was obtained from a human donor in good health. The rearrangement links TRBV19 to TRBJ2-1; D is possibly TRBD1 (6 bases). The CDR3: CASKGQLIEQFF. CDR3 nucleotides: TGTGCCAGTAAAGGACAGCTCATCGAGCAGTTCTTC.